The next 11 T cell receptor beta chains were all read from a single sample in a study of cytomegalovirus exposure and HLA in healthy donors. PCR employed 60 Vbeta and 13 Jbeta primers. TCRdb's copy holds only in-frame clones and misses some; the assay was immunoSEQ multiplex PCR. Here the sample spans 130,000 or so clones, about 81% being singletons. Input material: PBMCs. The receptors stem from a man aged 35 to 55 in good health and CMV-seronegative.

The V gene is TRBV2, the J gene TRBJ1-2; weak D call: TRBD1 (5 bases). The germline gives CDR1 SNHLY, CDR2 FYNNEI. The CDR3 sequence is 12 residues long. Trimming removed 2 bases from V and 4 bases from J, with 5 bases in between. CDR3 bases: TGTGCCAGCAGTGAACAGGGCTATGGCTACACCTTC. Translating it yields CASSEQGYGYTF.

The V call is TRBV19, the J call TRBJ1-2; 7 nucleotides line up with TRBD1. The CDR3 sequence is 13 residues long. V lost 5 bases to trimming and J lost 9 bases; unmatched junction nucleotides: 9. Germline values: CDR1 LNHDA, CDR2 SQIVND (reference sequence). CDR3 in DNA: TGTGCCAGTAGTCCAGATAGCAGGGGGAGCTACACCTTC. Translation gives CASSPDSRGSYTF. The full variable domain, rest sourced from reference TRBV19 and TRBJ1-2, is DGGITQSPKYLFRKEGQNVTLSCEQNLNHDAMYWYRQDPGQGLRLIYYSQIVNDFQKGDIAEGYSVSREKKESFPLTVTSAQKNPTAFYLCASSPDSRGSYTFGSGTRLTVV.

The chain couples TRBV5-8 to TRBJ2-7, with D possibly TRBD2 on 5 matching bases. The germline V and J ends were trimmed by 3 bases and 3 bases, with 13 bases remaining between them. The CDR3 is 14 residues long. The germline V gene has CDR1 SGHTS and CDR2 YDEGEE. The CDR3 spells CASSSPGDYYEQYF. The DNA of the CDR3 is TGTGCCAGCAGCTCCCCCGGGGATTACTACGAGCAGTACTTC.

CDR3 sequence: CASSVNTGDYNEQFF. The CDR3 nucleotides are TGCGCCAGCAGCGTGAACACAGGGGACTACAATGAGCAGTTCTTC. The genes are TRBV5-1 and TRBJ2-1; 7 bases line up with TRBD1. This CDR3 region has 15 residues. Germline V gene data show CDR1 as SGHRS and CDR2 as YFSETQ. Trimming at V came to 4 bases and at J to 3 bases, leaving 7 bases not matched to a gene.

Only a few counts were recorded for this clone. The V and J genes are TRBV30 and TRBJ2-6; possibly TRBD1 for D (5 bases). V was pared by 4 bases and J by 5 bases, with 9 bases between. Germline V gene lookup returns CDR1 GTSNPN and CDR2 SVGIG (reference sequence). There are 13 residues in the CDR3. CDR3 DNA: TGTGCCTGGACCGACAGTTGGGCCAACGTCCTGACTTTC. Translating it yields CAWTDSWANVLTF. Together with reference TRBV30 and TRBJ2-6, the CDR3 gives the full variable domain: SQTIHQWPATLVQPVGSPLSLECTVEGTSNPNLYWYRQAAGRGLQLLFYSVGIGQISSEVPQNLSASRPQDRQFILSSKKLLLSDSGFYLCAWTDSWANVLTFGAGSRLTVL.

The J gene is TRBJ1-2, the V gene TRBV15, with TRBD1 matching 7 bases. Germline V CDR1 and CDR2: LNHNV, YYDKDF (reference sequence). CDR3 size: 15 residues. Trimming at V came to 5 bases and at J to 4 bases, leaving 10 bases not matched to a gene. CDR3 region: CATSGTDRARYGYTF. In DNA form, the CDR3 reads TGTGCCACCAGCGGCACCGACAGGGCCCGCTATGGCTACACCTTC.

There are a few counts of this clone. This rearrangement joins TRBV6-5 to TRBJ2-4; 7 bases map to TRBD2. Trimming removed 8 bases from V and 6 bases from J; junction bases left unmatched: 7. Germline V CDR1 and CDR2: MNHEY, SVGAGI. The CDR3 totals 13 residues. The CDR3 here is CASSLGEGNIQYF. As DNA, the CDR3 is TGTGCCAGCTCTCTAGGGGAGGGAAACATTCAGTACTTC.

The CDR3 is CASSPRVADEKLFF. CDR3 in DNA: TGCGCCAGCAGCCCCCGAGTAGCGGATGAAAAACTGTTTTTT. This chain links TRBV5-1 with TRBJ1-4; D unclear. The length of the CDR3 is 14 residues. Trimming took 4 bases from V and 6 from J, leaving 13 bases between them. The germline gives CDR1 SGHRS, CDR2 YFSETQ.

V is TRBV15 and J is TRBJ2-3; 14 positions agree with TRBD2. Germline V lookup: CDR1 LNHNV, CDR2 YYDKDF (reference sequence). This CDR3 spans 17 amino acids. With 1 base clipped from V and 4 bases from J, the junction kept 4 bases outside the gene matches. The CDR3 DNA sequence: TGTGCCACCAGCAGAGGGGGGACTAGCGGGGGTTCAGATACGCAGTATTTT. It encodes CATSRGGTSGGSDTQYF.

V is TRBV27 and J is TRBJ2-1, with TRBD2 matching 7 bases. Germline CDR1 and CDR2: MNHEY and SMNVEV (reference sequence). The CDR3 consists of 13 residues. The V gene end was trimmed by 6 bases and the J gene end by 4 bases; junction bases not matched to a gene: 3. CDR3 sequence (DNA): TGTGCCAGCAGGAATAGCGGGTACAATGAGCAGTTCTTC. It yields the protein CASRNSGYNEQFF.

In DNA, the CDR3 is TGTGCCAGTAAACCGATACTAGCGGGAGGGCGTGAGCAGTTCTTC. This encodes CASKPILAGGREQFF. The genes are TRBV19 and TRBJ2-1; 13 nucleotides match TRBD2. CDR3 length: 15 amino acids. The V and J ends lost 7 bases and 9 bases, in that order; junction bases with no gene match: 9. From germline, CDR1 is LNHDA and CDR2 SQIVND (reference sequence).